This passage covers 10 T cell receptor beta chains from one sample sequenced in a study of blood T cell repertoires in COVID-19. Profiled with immunoSEQ multiplex PCR; TCRdb holds only in-frame clones, not every one. The table lists fewer than 200,000 clones, under 90% of them singletons, with around 2.1% in the top ten. Input material: peripheral blood. Receptors originate from a woman older than 75 with acute or convalescent COVID-19.

The chain is built from TRBV5-1 and TRBJ2-5; TRBD2 aligns across 7 bases. The CDR3 consists of 14 residues. With V trimmed by 2 bases and J by 1 base, 2 bases remained unmatched. The germline gives CDR1 SGHRS, CDR2 YFSETQ. The CDR3 nucleotides read TGCGCCAGCAGCTTCGGGGGGATCCAAGAGACCCAGTACTTC. Translating gives CASSFGGIQETQYF.

CDR3 nucleotide sequence: TGTGCCAGCAGCGCCCAGGGTCATCAGCCCCAGCATTTT. Protein product: CASSAQGHQPQHF. The chain couples TRBV7-2 to TRBJ1-5, with D possibly being TRBD1 (5 bases). The CDR3 extends over 13 amino acids. V was trimmed by 5 bases and J by 5 bases, leaving 10 bases between them. Germline V gives CDR1 SGHTA, CDR2 FQGNSA.

This chain links TRBV28 with TRBJ1-4, with D perhaps matching TRBD1 (6 bases). The CDR3 loop spans 15 amino acids. V lost 6 bases and J 5 bases, leaving 16 bases between the germline ends. Germline lookup yields CDR1 MDHEN and CDR2 SYDVKM. This chain's CDR3 is CASSLPGGANEKLFF. In DNA, the CDR3 is TGTGCCAGCAGCCTACCGGGGGGGGCGAATGAAAAACTGTTTTTT. The full variable domain, completed using reference TRBV28 and TRBJ1-4, is DVKVTQSSRYLVKRTGEKVFLECVQDMDHENMFWYRQDPGLGLRLIYFSYDVKMKEKGDIPEGYSVSREKKERFSLILESASTNQTSMYLCASSLPGGANEKLFFGSGTQLSVL.

This clone was detected many times. V and J are TRBV3-1 (or the pseudogene TRBV3-2) and TRBJ2-6; D is uncertain. The V gene lost 4 bases and the J gene lost 2 bases, with 6 bases spanning the gap. The CDR3 loop spans 14 amino acids. Germline CDR1 is LGHDT and CDR2 is YNNKEL (reference sequence). This CDR3 reads CASSPPAGANVLTF. The CDR3 nucleotides read TGTGCCAGCAGCCCTCCTGCTGGGGCCAACGTCCTGACTTTC.

This clone occurred a few times. The chain links TRBV7-8 to TRBJ1-3, with D unresolved. The CDR3 length is 14 residues. V was shortened by 5 bases and J by 2 bases, with 10 bases between the two germline ends. CDR1 is SGHVS and CDR2 is FQNEAQ in the germline V gene. The CDR3 DNA is TGTGCCAGCAGCCCACTAACGACTGGAAACACCATATATTTT. Amino acid sequence: CASSPLTTGNTIYF.

J is TRBJ2-5 and V is TRBV9; TRBD1 aligns across 8 bases. This CDR3 contains 15 residues. Germline CDR1 and CDR2: SGDLS and YYNGEE. V lost 4 bases and J lost 1; bases outside the gene matches: 6. CDR3: CASSIDRGPQETQYF. The CDR3 coding sequence is TGTGCCAGCAGCATAGACAGGGGACCCCAAGAGACCCAGTACTTC.

V is TRBV24-1 and J is TRBJ2-1; D gene uncertain. Trimming pared 3 bases from V and 4 bases from J, leaving 12 bases between. The CDR3 consists of 15 residues. In germline, CDR1 is KGHDR, CDR2 SFDVKD. The CDR3, as DNA: TGTGCCACCAGTGATCCCCGTCCGGGTTACAATGAGCAGTTCTTC. Its protein is CATSDPRPGYNEQFF.

In its sample, this clone was seen once. The chain uses TRBV15 and TRBJ2-5; D not certain. Trimming cost V 1 base and J 5 bases, with 11 bases left between them. There are 14 residues in the CDR3. CDR1 LNHNV and CDR2 YYDKDF come from the germline V gene (reference sequence). The CDR3 bases are TGTGCCACCAGCAGAGGCCAGCGAGAGGAGACCCAGTACTTC. The encoded protein is CATSRGQREETQYF.

This chain joins TRBV28 and TRBJ1-2; D not resolved. The CDR3 totals 15 residues. Trimming took off 6 bases at V and 8 bases at J, with 22 bases between the two ends. The germline gives CDR1 MDHEN, CDR2 SYDVKM. The chain's CDR3 is CASSQNSAGALGYTF. The CDR3 DNA sequence: TGTGCCAGCAGCCAAAACAGTGCGGGCGCGTTGGGCTACACCTTC.

This chain uses TRBV2 with TRBJ2-1, with TRBD2 as a possible D gene (7 bases). The CDR3 has 15 residues. Trimming removed 2 bases from V and 6 bases from J, with 14 bases in between. CDR1 SNHLY and CDR2 FYNNEI come from the germline V gene. The CDR3 loop reads CASSELGGRGNEQFF. The CDR3 DNA reads as TGTGCCAGCAGTGAATTGGGGGGGCGCGGCAATGAGCAGTTCTTC. The whole variable domain, filled in from reference TRBV2 and TRBJ2-1, reads EPEVTQTPSHQVTQMGQEVILRCVPISNHLYFYWYRQILGQKVEFLVSFYNNEISEKSEIFDDQFSVERPDGSNFTLKIRSTKLEDSAMYFCASSELGGRGNEQFFGPGTRLTVL.